This TCR beta chain was captured by sequencing in a study of blood T cell repertoires in COVID-19. Study summary: In each case, the material was cDNA or gDNA derived from T cells, B-cell-depleted T cells, or PBMCs.

Authors' analysis steps: Amplification from reference gene primers served as the basis for estimated nucleated cell counts. Libraries were prepared by immunoSEQ multiplex PCR; TCRdb keeps only in-frame clonotypes and omits some of them. From that table come the V and J calls and clone size; the DNA was used to work out D and trimming. The sample contains approximately 140,000 clones, around 81% of which appear only once. CDR1 and CDR2 from the germline V gene are LGHDT and YNNKEL (reference sequence). V lost 1 base to trimming and J lost 7 bases; unmatched junction nucleotides: 12. CDR3 length: 17 amino acids.

The receptor was isolated from a woman in her thirties or forties with active or convalescent COVID-19. The chain uses TRBV3-1 (or the pseudogene TRBV3-2) and TRBJ1-1; the match to TRBD1 covers 10 bases. The sequenced material came from peripheral blood. DNA of the CDR3: TGTGCCAGCAGCCAAGTAAAGGGACAGGGGAGTGGAATTGAAGCTTTCTTT. Protein: CASSQVKGQGSGIEAFF.